The 18 T cell receptor beta chains presented below share a single source sample, sequenced in a study of blood T cell repertoires in COVID-19. The table came from immunoSEQ multiplex PCR; TCRdb's copy has only in-frame clones and leaves some out. Among roughly 320,000 clones listed, 85% to 90% were seen once. Sequencing was done on a sample of peripheral blood. These receptors all come from a woman aged 45 to 65 with COVID-19, enrolled during active disease.

The V and J genes are TRBV18 and TRBJ2-7; D is undetermined. CDR3 length: 11 amino acids. Between the trimmed V and J ends, which lost 3 bases and 7 bases, there was a span of 7 bases. Germline V lookup: CDR1 KGHSH, CDR2 LQKENI. The CDR3 coding sequence is TGTGCCAGCTCACCCTCCCAGGAGCAGTACTTC. Encoded protein: CASSPSQEQYF.

The chain carries TRBV5-1 and TRBJ1-1, with 7 bases matching TRBD1. Germline V gene lookup returns CDR1 SGHRS and CDR2 YFSETQ. The length of the CDR3 is 14 residues. J lost 0 bases, V lost 4 bases, and 3 bases had no gene match. This CDR3 reads CASSHRGMNTEAFF. The DNA for the CDR3 is TGCGCCAGCAGCCACAGGGGAATGAACACTGAAGCTTTCTTT.

V is TRBV27 and J is TRBJ2-3, with D possibly being TRBD2 (6 bases). The CDR3 is 15 amino acids. Trimming removed 2 bases from V and 4 bases from J, with 13 bases in between. Germline V CDR1 and CDR2: MNHEY, SMNVEV (reference sequence). This chain's CDR3 is CASSLRWRGADTQYF. CDR3 DNA: TGTGCCAGCAGTTTAAGGTGGAGGGGCGCAGATACGCAGTATTTT.

Points on this clone: At one end the junction does not follow the germline gene, possibly because of a read error. This chain links TRBV7-8 with TRBJ1-1; D ambiguous. This CDR3 spans 13 amino acids. Looked up from germline, CDR1 is SGHVS and CDR2 is FQNEAQ. CDR3 nucleotides: TGTGCCAGCAGCTTGTGGCAAAACAATGAAGCTTTCTTT. Encoded protein: CASSLWQNNEAFF.

V usage is TRBV19 and J usage is TRBJ2-7; D possibly corresponds to TRBD1 (6 bases). Looked up from germline, CDR1 is LNHDA and CDR2 is SQIVND (reference sequence). V shed 9 bases and J shed 0 bases, with 15 bases lying between them. The CDR3 contains 14 residues. The CDR3 coding sequence is TGTGCCAGCCGTGACAGGCCTCTCTCCTACGAGCAGTACTTC. Translation: CASRDRPLSYEQYF. Full variable domain (remainder filled in from reference TRBV19 and TRBJ2-7): DGGITQSPKYLFRKEGQNVTLSCEQNLNHDAMYWYRQDPGQGLRLIYYSQIVNDFQKGDIAEGYSVSREKKESFPLTVTSAQKNPTAFYLCASRDRPLSYEQYFGPGTRLTVT.

CDR3 protein: CASSYLPSTLGQPQHF. In DNA, the CDR3 is TGTGCCAGCAGTTACTTGCCCTCTACTCTTGGTCAGCCCCAGCATTTT. The chain combines TRBV6-2 or TRBV6-3 with TRBJ1-5; D ambiguous. Germline V lookup: CDR1 MNHEY, CDR2 SVGEGT. The CDR3 has 16 residues. The V gene lost 1 base and the J gene lost 6 bases, with 16 bases spanning the gap.

This clone was seen at least ten times. This chain uses TRBV5-6 with TRBJ2-1, with 7 nucleotides matching TRBD2. V shed 0 bases and J 9 bases; nucleotides not matched to a gene: 6. The CDR3 length is 14 residues. CDR1 SGHDT and CDR2 YYEEEE come from the germline V gene. The CDR3 is CASSLGDYRGEQFF. In DNA, the CDR3 is TGTGCCAGCAGCTTGGGGGACTACCGGGGTGAGCAGTTCTTC.

The chain is built from TRBV19 and TRBJ2-1, with 7 nucleotides matching TRBD1. Germline V lookup: CDR1 LNHDA, CDR2 SQIVND (reference sequence). V shed 3 bases, J shed 3 bases, and the junction held 8 bases outside the gene matches. The CDR3 has 16 amino acids. The CDR3: CASSIRPRQGYNEQFF. CDR3 sequence (DNA): TGTGCCAGTAGTATCCGACCGAGACAGGGCTACAATGAGCAGTTCTTC.

This clone was detected many times. The CDR3 reads CASSPTGDQGETQYF. The CDR3 DNA is TGCGCCAGCAGCCCGACAGGGGATCAGGGTGAGACCCAGTACTTC. The rearrangement joins TRBV5-1 to TRBJ2-5; 8 bases are a match to TRBD1. Germline CDR1 is SGHRS and CDR2 is YFSETQ. This CDR3 contains 15 residues. V shed 4 bases, J shed 5 bases, and the junction held 10 bases outside the gene matches. Drawing the rest from reference TRBV5-1 and TRBJ2-5, the complete variable domain is KAGVTQTPRYLIKTRGQQVTLSCSPISGHRSVSWYQQTPGQGLQFLFEYFSETQRNKGNFPGRFSGRQFSNSRSEMNVSTLELGDSALYLCASSPTGDQGETQYFGPGTRLLVL.

This chain uses TRBV19 with TRBJ2-4; perhaps TRBD2 as D (6 bases). The CDR3 sequence is 15 residues long. V lost 5 bases and J 2 bases, leaving 13 bases between the germline ends. Germline V lookup: CDR1 LNHDA, CDR2 SQIVND (reference sequence). The CDR3 sequence: CASSSIGLTKNIQYF. In DNA form, the CDR3 reads TGTGCCAGTAGTTCGATAGGACTAACCAAAAACATTCAGTACTTC. The full variable domain, in which reference TRBV19 and TRBJ2-4 provide the parts outside the CDR3, is DGGITQSPKYLFRKEGQNVTLSCEQNLNHDAMYWYRQDPGQGLRLIYYSQIVNDFQKGDIAEGYSVSREKKESFPLTVTSAQKNPTAFYLCASSSIGLTKNIQYFGAGTRLSVL.

This clone was observed a few times. The chain uses TRBV21-1 and TRBJ2-1; TRBD2, the table's D call, was not compared with the DNA. TRBV21-1 represents a pseudogene. This CDR3 contains 19 residues. CDR3 loop: CASSKDPLLAGGPDNEQFF. Here the CDR3 DNA reads TGTGCCAGCAGCAAAGACCCCTTACTAGCGGGAGGGCCGGACAATGAGCAGTTCTTC.

The chain combines TRBV7-2 with TRBJ1-1, with a possible D match to TRBD1 (6 bases). Trimming took 1 base from V and 5 from J, leaving 11 bases between them. CDR3 length: 14 amino acids. The germline V gene has CDR1 SGHTA and CDR2 FQGNSA. In DNA, the CDR3 is TGTGCCAGCAGCTTAGTTCAGGGGCAAACTGAAGCTTTCTTT. As protein: CASSLVQGQTEAFF.

This clone showed up just once. This chain links TRBV24-1 with TRBJ2-7, with a possible D match to TRBD1 (5 bases). Germline V gene lookup returns CDR1 KGHDR and CDR2 SFDVKD. V was pared by 9 bases and J by 0 bases, with 11 bases between. The CDR3 is 13 amino acids. The DNA of the CDR3 is TGTGCCACCCAACAGGTGAACTCCTACGAGCAGTACTTC. This translates into CATQQVNSYEQYF.

At least ten counts were recorded for this clone. The J gene is TRBJ1-1, the V gene TRBV3-1 (or the pseudogene TRBV3-2); 8 bases map to TRBD1. Germline V gene data show CDR1 as LGHDT and CDR2 as YNNKEL (reference sequence). This CDR3 contains 14 residues. Trimming cost V 5 bases and J 2 bases; bases outside gene matches: 4. CDR3 nucleotides: TGTGCCAGCAGCTGGGGACAGGCCAACACTGAAGCTTTCTTT. This gives the protein CASSWGQANTEAFF.

The chain joins TRBV6-4 to TRBJ2-1, with D possibly TRBD1 on 5 matching bases. V was pared by 0 bases and J by 0 bases, with 9 bases between. Germline CDR1 MRHNA, CDR2 SNTAGT. The CDR3 contains 16 residues. The CDR3 sequence is CASSDSTGRSYNEQFF. The CDR3 DNA follows: TGTGCCAGCAGTGACTCCACAGGCCGCTCCTACAATGAGCAGTTCTTC.

The rearrangement joins TRBV2 to TRBJ2-1; 12 bases fit TRBD1. CDR1 is SNHLY and CDR2 is FYNNEI in the germline V gene. Trimming at V came to 5 bases and at J to 7 bases, leaving 6 bases not matched to a gene. The length of the CDR3 is 15 residues. CDR3 in amino acids: CASSLGTGGGNEQFF. The CDR3, as DNA: TGTGCCAGCAGTTTAGGGACAGGGGGCGGGAATGAGCAGTTCTTC.

The gene calls are TRBV4-3 and TRBJ2-1; a possible D gene is TRBD2 (6 bases). Trimming cost V 2 bases and J 9 bases, with 11 bases left between them. CDR3 length: 13 amino acids. Looked up from germline, CDR1 is LGHNA and CDR2 is YSLEER. For the CDR3, the DNA is TGCGCCAGCAGCCAAAATCGGGGGACTGAGCAGTTCTTC. It translates to CASSQNRGTEQFF.

V is TRBV5-4 and J is TRBJ2-5, with D possibly TRBD2 on 5 matching bases. The V and J ends lost 3 bases and 7 bases respectively, with 16 bases between them. The germline V gene has CDR1 SGHNT and CDR2 YYREEE (reference sequence). CDR3 length: 14 amino acids. The CDR3 spells CASSSGLDDGTQYF. For the CDR3, the DNA is TGTGCCAGCAGCTCCGGACTCGATGACGGGACCCAGTACTTC.